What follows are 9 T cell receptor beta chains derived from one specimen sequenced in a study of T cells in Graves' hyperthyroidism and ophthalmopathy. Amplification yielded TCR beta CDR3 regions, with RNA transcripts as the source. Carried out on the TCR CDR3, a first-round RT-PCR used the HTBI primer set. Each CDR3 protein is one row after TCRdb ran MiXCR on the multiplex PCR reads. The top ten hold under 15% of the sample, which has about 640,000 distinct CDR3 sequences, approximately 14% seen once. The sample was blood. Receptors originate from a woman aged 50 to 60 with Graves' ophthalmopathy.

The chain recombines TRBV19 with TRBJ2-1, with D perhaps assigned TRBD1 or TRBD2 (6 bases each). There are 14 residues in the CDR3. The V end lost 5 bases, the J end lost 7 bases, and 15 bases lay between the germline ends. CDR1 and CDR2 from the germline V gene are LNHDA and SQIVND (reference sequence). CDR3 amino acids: CASSLRGGSNEQFF. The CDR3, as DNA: TGTGCCAGTAGTCTCCGAGGGGGGTCGAATGAGCAGTTCTTC.

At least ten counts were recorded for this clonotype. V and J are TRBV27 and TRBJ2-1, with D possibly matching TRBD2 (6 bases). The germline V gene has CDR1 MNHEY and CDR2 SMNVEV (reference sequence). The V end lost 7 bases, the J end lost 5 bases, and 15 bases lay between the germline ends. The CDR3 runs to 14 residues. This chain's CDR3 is CASTAGLSHNEQFF. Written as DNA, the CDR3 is TGTGCCAGCACCGCGGGACTCAGCCACAATGAGCAGTTCTTC.

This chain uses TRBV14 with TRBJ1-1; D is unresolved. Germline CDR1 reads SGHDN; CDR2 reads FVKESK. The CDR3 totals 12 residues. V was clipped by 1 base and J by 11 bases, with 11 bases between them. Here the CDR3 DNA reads TGTGCCAGCAGCCAAGGAACCGCCAAGGCTTTCTTT. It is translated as CASSQGTAKAFF. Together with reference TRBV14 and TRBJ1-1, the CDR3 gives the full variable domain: EAGVTQFPSHSVIEKGQTVTLRCDPISGHDNLYWYRRVMGKEIKFLLHFVKESKQDESGMPNNRFLAERTGGTYSTLKVQPAELEDSGVYFCASSQGTAKAFFGQGTRLTVV.

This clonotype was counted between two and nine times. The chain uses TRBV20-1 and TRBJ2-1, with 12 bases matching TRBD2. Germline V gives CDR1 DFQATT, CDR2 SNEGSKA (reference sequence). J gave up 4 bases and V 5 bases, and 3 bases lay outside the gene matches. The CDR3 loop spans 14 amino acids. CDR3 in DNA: TGCAGTGCTCGACTAGCGGGGGAGTACAATGAGCAGTTCTTC. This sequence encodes CSARLAGEYNEQFF.

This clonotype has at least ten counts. CDR3 bases: TGCGCCAGCCAGACTCCCTGGGGGACCGGGGAGCTGTTTTTT. Translating it yields CASQTPWGTGELFF. This chain uses TRBV5-1 with TRBJ2-2; tentatively, D is TRBD1 or TRBD2 (5 bases each). Germline V gene sequence: CDR1 SGHRS, CDR2 YFSETQ. Trimming stripped 7 bases from V and 5 bases from J, with 15 bases between. This CDR3 contains 14 residues.

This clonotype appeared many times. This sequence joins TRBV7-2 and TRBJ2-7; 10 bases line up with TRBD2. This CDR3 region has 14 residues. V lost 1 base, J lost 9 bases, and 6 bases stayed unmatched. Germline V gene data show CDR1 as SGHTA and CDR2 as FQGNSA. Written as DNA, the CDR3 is TGTGCCAGCAGCTTAGGACTAGCGGGTCCCGTGCAGTACTTC. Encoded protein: CASSLGLAGPVQYF.

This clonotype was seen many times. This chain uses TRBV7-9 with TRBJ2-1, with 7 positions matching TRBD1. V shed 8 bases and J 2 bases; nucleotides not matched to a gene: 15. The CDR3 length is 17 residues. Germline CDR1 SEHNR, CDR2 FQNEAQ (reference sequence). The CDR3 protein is CASGNNRDRVTYNEQFF. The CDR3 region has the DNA TGTGCCAGCGGAAATAACCGGGACAGAGTTACCTACAATGAGCAGTTCTTC.

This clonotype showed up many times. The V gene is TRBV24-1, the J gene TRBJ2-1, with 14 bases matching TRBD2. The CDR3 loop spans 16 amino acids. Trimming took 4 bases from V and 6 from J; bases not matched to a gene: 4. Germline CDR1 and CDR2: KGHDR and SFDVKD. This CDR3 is CATSDPGTSGSNEQFF. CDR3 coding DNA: TGTGCCACCAGTGACCCCGGGACTAGCGGGAGCAATGAGCAGTTCTTC.

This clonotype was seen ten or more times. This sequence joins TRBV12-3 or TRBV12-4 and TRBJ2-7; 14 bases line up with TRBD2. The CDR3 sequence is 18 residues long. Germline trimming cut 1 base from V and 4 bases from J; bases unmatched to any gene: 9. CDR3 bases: TGTGCCAGCAGTTTAGGGACAGGGACTAGCGGGAGAGGATACGAGCAGTACTTC. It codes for CASSLGTGTSGRGYEQYF.